This is a list of T cell receptor beta chains from one sample in a study of T cell repertoires in cytomegalovirus infection. TCRdb used MiXCR to reprocess the reads, holding one entry per CDR3 protein. The data show approximately 170,000 distinct CDR3 sequences, about an eighth seen once. The sample was PBMCs. The receptor source for this set is a human donor in good health (CMV status not recorded). Some clones in this sample may be carry-over from other donors' samples. CDR3s include the opening cysteine and the closing phenylalanine or tryptophan. D genes are given only for firm matches. Rows may omit the clone size; those that give it use once, few, many or a size class.

TRBV7-2	-	TRBJ2-7	many	CASSHGPGITYEQYF	TGTGCCAGCAGTCACGGACCGGGAATTACCTACGAGCAGTACTTC
TRBV6-2/TRBV6-3	TRBD2	TRBJ2-7	-	CASSPGLAGMRLLNYEQYF	TGTGCCAGCAGTCCGGGACTAGCGGGGATGCGACTTCTGAACTACGAGCAGTACTTC
TRBV28	TRBD1	TRBJ2-7	many	CASSRPTGASEQYF	TGTGCCAGCAGTCGCCCGACAGGGGCTAGCGAGCAGTACTTC
TRBV11-2	-	TRBJ1-2	few	CASSLRPPQTGLLYGYTF	TGTGCCAGCAGCTTAAGACCCCCCCAGACAGGTCTTCTATATGGCTACACCTTC
TRBV5-1	-	TRBJ2-1	few	CASSLVEGRISPNEQFF	TGCGCCAGCAGCTTGGTCGAAGGCCGGATCTCCCCCAATGAGCAGTTCTTC
TRBV7-9	TRBD2	TRBJ2-7	few	CASSSFGGGSSYEQYF	TGTGCCAGCAGCTCCTTTGGGGGGGGGAGCTCCTACGAGCAGTACTTC
TRBV20-1	-	TRBJ1-5	-	CSARGPGVGQPQHF	TGCAGTGCTAGGGGACCGGGGGTTGGTCAGCCCCAGCATTTT
TRBV14	-	TRBJ2-5	-	CASSQWQGSETQYF	TGTGCCAGCAGCCAATGGCAGGGATCAGAGACCCAGTACTTC
TRBV7-9	-	TRBJ2-5	-	CASRTGLEETQYF	TGTGCCAGCAGAACAGGTCTGGAAGAGACCCAGTACTTC
TRBV2	TRBD2	TRBJ2-3	-	CASRAGQREGDTQYF	TGTGCCAGCCGCGCTGGCCAGAGGGAGGGAGATACGCAGTATTTT
TRBV7-2	-	TRBJ1-5	many	CASSPGGGGQPQHF	TGTGCCAGCAGCCCGGGGGGAGGTGGCCAGCCCCAGCATTTT
TRBV7-6	-	TRBJ2-2	many	CASSLAPGGNTGELFF	TGTGCCAGCAGCTTAGCGCCAGGCGGAAACACCGGGGAGCTGTTTTTT
TRBV19	-	TRBJ2-2	-	CASSIGDRYTGELFF	TGTGCCAGTAGTATTGGGGACCGTTACACCGGGGAGCTGTTTTTT
TRBV7-2	-	TRBJ2-5	few	CASSLSTETQYF	TGTGCCAGCAGCTTGTCGACGGAGACCCAGTACTTC
TRBV24-1	-	TRBJ2-5	-	CATSEAEETQYF	TGTGCCACCAGTGAAGCTGAAGAGACCCAGTACTTC
TRBV5-4	-	TRBJ1-1	-	CASSPPWTSASSTEAFF	TGTGCCAGCAGCCCCCCCTGGACGTCCGCCTCCTCCACTGAAGCTTTCTTT
TRBV7-3	TRBD2	TRBJ2-3	many	CASSLMGTSGLPQYF	TGTGCCAGCAGCTTAATGGGGACTAGCGGATTACCGCAGTATTTT
TRBV6-2/TRBV6-3	TRBD1	TRBJ1-5	many	CASTPWDRVNQPQHF	TGTGCCAGCACCCCTTGGGACAGGGTCAATCAGCCCCAGCATTTT
TRBV7-2	TRBD2	TRBJ2-1	many	CASSRPPGLAGSSSYNEQFF	TGTGCCAGCAGCCGTCCCCCCGGACTAGCGGGTTCTAGCTCCTACAATGAGCAGTTCTTC
TRBV18	-	TRBJ2-7	-	CASSPDSVYEQYF	TGTGCCAGCTCGCCCGACAGTGTTTACGAGCAGTACTTC
TRBV7-2	TRBD1	TRBJ1-5	many	CASSLVATGQGGRQPQHF	TGTGCCAGCAGCTTAGTGGCGACGGGACAGGGGGGTCGTCAGCCCCAGCATTTT
TRBV7-9	-	TRBJ2-1	many	CASRDAPYNEQFF	TGTGCCAGCAGGGACGCCCCCTACAATGAGCAGTTCTTC
TRBV7-9	TRBD2	TRBJ2-1	many	CASSLGHLAGYNEQFF	TGTGCCAGCAGCTTAGGCCATCTAGCGGGGTACAATGAGCAGTTCTTC
TRBV7-6	-	TRBJ2-7	many	CASSLRASYEQYF	TGTGCCAGCAGCTTAAGGGCCTCCTACGAGCAGTACTTC
TRBV29-1	-	TRBJ2-1	few	CSVEDHGGVEQFF	TGCAGCGTTGAAGATCATGGAGGTGTTGAGCAGTTCTTC
TRBV20-1	TRBD1	TRBJ2-7	few	CSARDQSRGYYEQYF	TGCAGTGCTAGAGATCAGTCCAGGGGGTACTACGAGCAGTACTTC
TRBV7-9	TRBD1	TRBJ1-5	few	CASSFGTGFNQPQHF	TGTGCCAGCAGCTTCGGGACAGGGTTCAATCAGCCCCAGCATTTT